This T cell receptor beta chain was observed in a study of blood T cell repertoires in COVID-19. Across the whole study: Samples taken during acute and convalescent COVID-19 were collected in the United States, Italy and Spain. PBMCs, B-cell-depleted T cells, or T cells provided the cDNA or gDNA that made up the material.

Germline V lookup: CDR1 SGHAT, CDR2 FQDESV (reference sequence). The CDR3 has 15 residues. Trimming shortened V by 6 bases and J by 0 bases, and 15 bases separated the two germline ends. Per the study methods: The assay estimated nucleated cells by amplifying reference gene primers. Using immunoSEQ multiplex PCR, the repertoire was profiled, and TCRdb retains in-frame clones only, with some absent. V, J and clone size derive from that table, while D and trimming were established from the DNA sequence. The sample records around 66,000 clones, roughly 77% being singletons. This receptor was taken from a human donor in a cohort sampled during active COVID-19. This chain uses TRBV11-1 with TRBJ2-7; TRBD1 might be the D (6 bases). Sequences were obtained from peripheral blood. The CDR3 DNA sequence: TGTGCCAGCAGTTCACCCGGGACACGCTCCTACGAGCAGTACTTC. This encodes CASSSPGTRSYEQYF.